The rows below give T cell receptor beta chains drawn from one sample of a study of cytomegalovirus exposure and HLA in healthy donors. Method: immunoSEQ multiplex PCR; TCRdb's copy keeps in-frame clones and lacks some. The sample includes 150,000 to 200,000 clones, more than 75% of them seen just once. The sample consisted of PBMCs. The receptors were gathered from a woman between 18 and 30 years old in good health and CMV-seronegative. The CDR3 runs from the conserved cysteine through the conserved F or W. A D gene is named only where the DNA matches it firmly. Expanded clones get a size class; other rows say once, few or many, or leave the size out.

size,V,D,J,CDR3,DNA
-,TRBV14,TRBD2,TRBJ2-2,CASSRLAGTGELFF,TGTGCCAGCAGCCGACTAGCGGGCACCGGGGAGCTGTTTTTT
-,TRBV4-1,-,TRBJ1-1,CASSANRENTEAFF,TGCGCCAGCAGCGCCAACAGGGAGAACACTGAAGCTTTCTTT
-,TRBV5-6,TRBD1,TRBJ1-2,CASSFPGGIKHGYTF,TGTGCCAGCAGCTTTCCAGGGGGGATCAAGCATGGCTACACCTTC
-,TRBV27,-,TRBJ2-7,CASSRLQSSYEQYF,TGTGCCAGCAGTCGATTACAGAGCTCCTACGAGCAGTACTTC
few,TRBV6-1,-,TRBJ2-7,CASSEDGFSYEQYF,TGTGCCAGCAGTGAAGATGGCTTCTCCTACGAGCAGTACTTC
-,TRBV5-8,-,TRBJ1-4,CASSFWARGSATNEKLFF,TGTGCCAGCAGCTTTTGGGCCAGGGGATCAGCAACTAATGAAAAACTGTTTTTT
-,TRBV7-8,-,TRBJ1-5,CASSLFQGSNQPQHF,TGTGCCAGCAGCTTATTTCAGGGGAGCAATCAGCCCCAGCATTTT
-,TRBV18,-,TRBJ2-7,CASSPTDYEQYF,TGTGCCAGCTCACCAACAGACTACGAGCAGTACTTC
-,TRBV5-4,TRBD1,TRBJ1-2,CASSFGQGAQVYGYTF,TGTGCCAGCAGCTTCGGACAGGGGGCGCAGGTCTATGGCTACACCTTC
-,TRBV19,TRBD1,TRBJ2-1,CASSHLMTGVYNEQFF,TGTGCCAGTAGTCACCTGATGACAGGGGTATACAATGAGCAGTTCTTC
-,TRBV28,-,TRBJ2-2,CASTPTPGGPYTGELFF,TGTGCCAGCACCCCAACGCCAGGGGGGCCGTACACCGGGGAGCTGTTTTTT
-,TRBV29-1,TRBD1,TRBJ1-4,CSVGDRADNEKLFF,TGCAGCGTTGGAGACAGGGCAGATAATGAAAAACTGTTTTTT
-,TRBV28,-,TRBJ1-2,CASSPPWRGRPRNYGYTF,TGTGCCAGCAGCCCCCCCTGGCGGGGAAGACCTAGAAACTATGGCTACACCTTC
-,TRBV19,TRBD1,TRBJ1-4,CASSTGTGAARSEKLFF,TGTGCCAGTAGTACCGGGACAGGGGCGGCCAGGAGTGAAAAACTGTTTTTT
-,TRBV4-1,TRBD1,TRBJ1-3,CASSRTGDSGNTIYF,TGCGCCAGCAGCAGAACAGGGGACTCTGGAAACACCATATATTTT
once,TRBV6-5,-,TRBJ2-1,CAISRSGAYNEQFF,TGTGCCATTTCTCGGAGTGGGGCGTACAATGAGCAGTTCTTC
-,TRBV27,-,TRBJ1-1,CASSLGRLNTEAFF,TGTGCCAGCAGTTTGGGCAGATTGAACACTGAAGCTTTCTTT
few,TRBV10-3,-,TRBJ1-4,CATQGTNEKLFF,TGTGCCACCCAGGGAACTAATGAAAAACTGTTTTTT
once,TRBV27,-,TRBJ1-6,CASSLRGLSSYNSPLHF,TGTGCCAGCAGTTTAAGGGGATTGAGCTCCTATAATTCACCCCTCCACTTT
-,TRBV16,-,TRBJ2-7,CASSQGGVSGVSYEQYF,TGTGCCAGCAGCCAAGGGGGAGTTTCAGGGGTCTCCTACGAGCAGTACTTC
few,TRBV9,-,TRBJ1-2,CASSAAREGFYGYTF,TGTGCCAGCAGCGCGGCCCGGGAGGGGTTCTATGGCTACACCTTC
-,TRBV18,TRBD1,TRBJ1-1,CASSPRGQGVGNTEAFF,TGTGCCAGCTCACCAAGGGGGCAGGGGGTCGGAAACACTGAAGCTTTCTTT
-,TRBV7-8,-,TRBJ1-3,CASSPTFGNTIYF,TGTGCCAGCAGCCCGACTTTTGGAAACACCATATATTTT
few,TRBV5-4,TRBD2,TRBJ2-7,CASSHVAGGGHEQYF,TGTGCCAGCAGCCACGTAGCGGGAGGGGGCCACGAGCAGTACTTC
-,TRBV6-4,TRBD2,TRBJ2-1,CASSDDTSGPYNEQFF,TGTGCCAGCAGTGACGATACTAGCGGGCCATACAATGAGCAGTTCTTC
once,TRBV5-1,-,TRBJ2-7,CASKRSGSEQYF,TGCGCCAGCAAGCGGTCAGGAAGTGAGCAGTACTTC
-,TRBV5-1,-,TRBJ1-1,CVSSPWGSGDTEAFF,TGCGTCAGCAGCCCATGGGGCTCGGGAGACACTGAAGCTTTCTTT
-,TRBV19,-,TRBJ2-7,CASSEDRREQYF,TGTGCCAGTAGCGAGGATAGGCGCGAGCAGTACTTC
-,TRBV18,TRBD1,TRBJ1-2,CASSPGTGGSYGGYTF,TGTGCCAGCTCACCTGGGACAGGGGGGAGTTACGGTGGCTACACCTTC
-,TRBV6-1,-,TRBJ1-1,CATQPGTNTEAFF,TGTGCCACCCAACCTGGCACGAACACTGAAGCTTTCTTT